These T cell receptor beta chains were read from a single sample in a study of T-cell reconstitution after alpha-beta-depleted transplantation in children. TCRdb re-called the PCR reads with MiXCR, one entry per CDR3 protein. The sample has about 540,000 distinct CDR3 sequences; about 17% are singletons. The source was PBMCs from the stem cell graft donor, collected from the stem cell graft. These receptors were collected from a human donor who donated a stem cell graft to a child with acute lymphoblastic leukemia. CDR3s include the opening cysteine and the closing phenylalanine or tryptophan. Fields, in order: J gene, D gene, clone size, V gene, CDR3 protein, CDR3 DNA. The D gene is left open where the match is weak. Size is stated for part of the rows, as once, few or many counts, or as a class when the clone is expanded.

J: TRBJ2-2
D: TRBD2
size: few
V: TRBV27
CDR3: CASSRKEGGYEDGELFF
DNA: TGTGCCAGCAGCCGAAAGGAGGGAGGGTATGAAGACGGGGAGCTGTTTTTT

J: TRBJ1-1
D: .
size: few
V: TRBV5-1
CDR3: CASSLAVVSGTEAFF
DNA: TGCGCCAGCAGCTTGGCCGTAGTGTCGGGCACTGAAGCTTTCTTT

J: TRBJ2-3
D: .
size: .
V: TRBV19
CDR3: CASSISVATRTDTQYF
DNA: TGTGCCAGTAGTATCTCTGTCGCGACTCGCACAGATACGCAGTATTTT

J: TRBJ2-7
D: TRBD1
size: few
V: TRBV7-9
CDR3: CASSSIGQGVNEQYF
DNA: TGTGCCAGCAGTTCCATAGGACAGGGGGTAAACGAGCAGTACTTC

J: TRBJ2-1
D: .
size: .
V: TRBV2
CDR3: CASSEDEQFF
DNA: TGTGCCAGCAGTGAGGATGAGCAGTTCTTC

J: TRBJ1-2
D: .
size: .
V: TRBV27
CDR3: CASSLSGGVYGYTF
DNA: TGTGCCAGCAGTTTAAGTGGGGGGGTCTATGGCTACACCTTC

J: TRBJ2-3
D: .
size: few
V: TRBV18
CDR3: CASSKADTQYF
DNA: TGTGCCAGCTCTAAAGCAGATACGCAGTATTTT

J: TRBJ2-7
D: .
size: once
V: TRBV5-1
CDR3: CASRMAEAYEQYF
DNA: TGCGCCAGCCGGATGGCGGAAGCCTACGAGCAGTACTTC

J: TRBJ2-6
D: .
size: few
V: TRBV6-1
CDR3: CASSGTPGANVLTF
DNA: TGTGCCAGCAGTGGAACTCCTGGGGCCAACGTCCTGACTTTC

J: TRBJ1-3
D: .
size: few
V: TRBV4-1
CDR3: CASSRLSSGNTIYF
DNA: TGCGCCAGCAGCCGACTCAGCTCTGGAAACACCATATATTTT

J: TRBJ2-2
D: .
size: many
V: TRBV20-1
CDR3: CSASGRNTGELFF
DNA: TGCAGTGCTAGTGGGCGGAACACCGGGGAGCTGTTTTTT

J: TRBJ2-3
D: .
size: few
V: TRBV7-8
CDR3: CASSLVSTSDTQYF
DNA: TGTGCCAGCAGCTTAGTGAGCACTTCAGATACGCAGTATTTT

J: TRBJ1-5
D: .
size: few
V: TRBV12-3/TRBV12-4
CDR3: CASSTQRGQPQHF
DNA: TGTGCCAGCAGCACACAGAGAGGTCAGCCCCAGCATTTT

J: TRBJ1-2
D: .
size: .
V: TRBV10-3
CDR3: CAISESSGAVGYTF
DNA: TGTGCCATCAGTGAGTCTTCGGGTGCGGTGGGCTACACCTTC

J: TRBJ1-1
D: .
size: .
V: TRBV12-3/TRBV12-4
CDR3: CASSLGRSPLNTEAFF
DNA: TGTGCCAGCAGTTTGGGAAGGTCCCCGTTGAACACTGAAGCTTTCTTT

J: TRBJ2-3
D: TRBD2
size: .
V: TRBV29-1
CDR3: CSVDVRETDTQYF
DNA: TGCAGCGTTGACGTGCGGGAGACAGATACGCAGTATTTT

J: TRBJ2-1
D: .
size: .
V: TRBV15
CDR3: CATSRVRGVEQFF
DNA: TGTGCCACCAGCAGAGTTCGGGGCGTTGAGCAGTTCTTC

J: TRBJ1-1
D: TRBD1
size: many
V: TRBV5-1
CDR3: CASSLQGGGTEAFF
DNA: TGCGCCAGCAGCTTGCAGGGGGGGGGAACTGAAGCTTTCTTT

J: TRBJ2-2
D: .
size: .
V: TRBV18
CDR3: CATSITESGELFF
DNA: TGTGCCACCTCGATTACGGAGAGCGGGGAGCTGTTTTTT

J: TRBJ1-1
D: TRBD1
size: few
V: TRBV28
CDR3: CASSFYRGVGTEAFF
DNA: TGTGCCAGCAGTTTTTACAGGGGCGTTGGGACTGAAGCTTTCTTT

J: TRBJ1-5
D: TRBD1
size: .
V: TRBV7-9
CDR3: CASSPGGQRNQPQHF
DNA: TGTGCCAGCAGCCCAGGGGGACAGAGAAATCAGCCCCAGCATTTT

J: TRBJ1-5
D: .
size: .
V: TRBV11-2
CDR3: CASSLLPYSNQPQHF
DNA: TGTGCCAGCAGCTTATTACCTTATAGCAATCAGCCCCAGCATTTT

J: TRBJ2-7
D: .
size: few
V: TRBV5-5
CDR3: CASSLWASYEQYF
DNA: TGTGCCAGCAGCTTGTGGGCCAGCTACGAGCAGTACTTC

J: TRBJ2-7
D: TRBD1
size: few
V: TRBV6-2/TRBV6-3
CDR3: CASTETGGRYEQYF
DNA: TGTGCCAGCACCGAAACAGGGGGCAGGTACGAGCAGTACTTC

J: TRBJ2-1
D: TRBD2
size: .
V: TRBV6-2/TRBV6-3
CDR3: CASLGLAVNEQFF
DNA: TGTGCCAGCCTTGGACTAGCGGTAAATGAGCAGTTCTTC

J: TRBJ2-1
D: .
size: .
V: TRBV19
CDR3: CASSNRQRRDEQFF
DNA: TGTGCCAGTAGTAACAGACAGAGGCGCGATGAGCAGTTCTTC

J: TRBJ1-2
D: .
size: few
V: TRBV5-1
CDR3: CASSLWTAANYGYTF
DNA: TGCGCCAGCAGCCTGTGGACCGCTGCTAACTATGGCTACACCTTC

J: TRBJ2-5
D: TRBD1
size: few
V: TRBV12-3/TRBV12-4
CDR3: CASSPMDRGLEETQYF
DNA: TGTGCCAGCAGTCCGATGGACAGGGGGCTCGAAGAGACCCAGTACTTC

J: TRBJ1-5
D: TRBD1
size: .
V: TRBV15
CDR3: CATSRATGGETGNQPQHF
DNA: TGTGCCACCAGCAGAGCGACAGGGGGCGAGACAGGCAATCAGCCCCAGCATTTT

J: TRBJ2-3
D: TRBD1
size: .
V: TRBV11-3
CDR3: CASSLGDRTTDTQYF
DNA: TGTGCCAGCAGCTTGGGGGACAGAACCACAGATACGCAGTATTTT

J: TRBJ2-7
D: TRBD1
size: few
V: TRBV15
CDR3: CATSRGQGSYEQYF
DNA: TGTGCCACCAGCAGAGGACAGGGGTCCTACGAGCAGTACTTC

J: TRBJ2-7
D: .
size: .
V: TRBV10-3
CDR3: CAISEQDSYEQYF
DNA: TGTGCCATCAGTGAGCAGGACTCCTACGAGCAGTACTTC

J: TRBJ1-1
D: TRBD1
size: .
V: TRBV7-8
CDR3: CASSLVDRLGNTEAFF
DNA: TGTGCCAGCAGCTTAGTGGACAGGCTAGGGAACACTGAAGCTTTCTTT

J: TRBJ1-1
D: .
size: .
V: TRBV20-1
CDR3: CSARNPRRGRSDSEAFF
DNA: TGCAGTGCTAGAAACCCCAGACGGGGACGGAGTGACTCTGAAGCTTTCTTT

J: TRBJ2-7
D: TRBD2
size: .
V: TRBV13
CDR3: CASSLGLAGGAGRQYF
DNA: TGTGCCAGCAGCCTTGGACTAGCGGGGGGGGCTGGGCGGCAGTACTTC

J: TRBJ2-7
D: .
size: .
V: TRBV5-1
CDR3: CASSPDSLGAYEQYF
DNA: TGCGCCAGCAGCCCGGACAGCCTGGGGGCCTACGAGCAGTACTTC

J: TRBJ1-2
D: .
size: few
V: TRBV7-9
CDR3: CASSLAPGHGYGYTF
DNA: TGTGCCAGCAGCTTAGCTCCGGGGCACGGCTATGGCTACACCTTC

J: TRBJ1-4
D: .
size: few
V: TRBV21-1
CDR3: CASSKGEGEKLFF
DNA: TGTGCCAGCAGCAAAGGGGAGGGGGAAAAACTGTTTTTT

J: TRBJ2-3
D: TRBD1
size: .
V: TRBV20-1
CDR3: CSARDLLGQGFTDTQYF
DNA: TGCAGTGCTAGAGATCTCCTGGGACAGGGGTTCACGGATACGCAGTATTTT

J: TRBJ2-2
D: .
size: few
V: TRBV5-1
CDR3: CASRSLTGSNTGELFF
DNA: TGCGCCAGCAGATCGCTGACAGGATCGAACACCGGGGAGCTGTTTTTT

J: TRBJ2-7
D: .
size: .
V: TRBV27
CDR3: CASSPTTQMALDEQYF
DNA: TGTGCCAGCAGTCCAACCACGCAAATGGCGCTTGACGAGCAGTACTTC

J: TRBJ2-3
D: TRBD2
size: few
V: TRBV11-2
CDR3: CASSLEGTSGSLSTDTQYF
DNA: TGTGCCAGCAGCTTAGAAGGGACTAGCGGGAGCCTCAGCACAGATACGCAGTATTTT

J: TRBJ2-4
D: TRBD2
size: few
V: TRBV15
CDR3: CATSRAGLAGNRENIQYF
DNA: TGTGCCACCAGCAGAGCCGGACTAGCGGGAAATAGGGAAAACATTCAGTACTTC

J: TRBJ1-1
D: TRBD1
size: .
V: TRBV24-1
CDR3: CATQGGNGDTEAFF
DNA: TGTGCCACTCAGGGGGGAAACGGGGACACTGAAGCTTTCTTT

J: TRBJ2-1
D: .
size: many
V: TRBV5-1
CDR3: CASSLGSYSYNEQFF
DNA: TGTGCCAGCAGTTTGGGTAGCTACTCCTACAATGAGCAGTTCTTC

J: TRBJ2-1
D: .
size: .
V: TRBV6-1
CDR3: CASRNLGAYNEQFF
DNA: TGTGCCAGCAGGAACCTGGGAGCCTACAATGAGCAGTTCTTC

J: TRBJ2-1
D: TRBD1
size: few
V: TRBV20-1
CDR3: CSAAKRTGNDEQFF
DNA: TGCAGTGCTGCCAAAAGGACAGGGAACGATGAGCAGTTCTTC

J: TRBJ2-2
D: .
size: .
V: TRBV20-1
CDR3: CSATYGLNTGELFF
DNA: TGCAGTGCTACGTATGGGTTGAACACCGGGGAGCTGTTTTTT

J: TRBJ2-1
D: TRBD2
size: few
V: TRBV10-3
CDR3: CAISESQLYRDYYNEQFF
DNA: TGTGCCATCAGTGAATCTCAGCTTTACCGGGACTACTACAATGAGCAGTTCTTC

J: TRBJ1-6
D: .
size: many
V: TRBV5-1
CDR3: CASSLDRDSPLHF
DNA: TGCGCCAGCAGCTTGGACCGAGATTCACCCCTCCACTTT

J: TRBJ2-7
D: .
size: few
V: TRBV27
CDR3: CASRRGMSSYEQYF
DNA: TGTGCCAGCAGACGGGGAATGAGCTCCTACGAGCAGTACTTC

J: TRBJ2-7
D: TRBD2
size: few
V: TRBV25-1
CDR3: CASSEPAGGVHEQYF
DNA: TGTGCCAGCAGCGAGCCCGCGGGGGGGGTCCACGAGCAGTACTTC

J: TRBJ2-1
D: .
size: few
V: TRBV7-9
CDR3: CASSSGHEQFF
DNA: TGTGCCAGCAGTTCGGGGCATGAGCAGTTCTTC

J: TRBJ1-5
D: TRBD1
size: .
V: TRBV5-1
CDR3: CASSQGGRHSNQPQHF
DNA: TGCGCCAGCAGCCAGGGGGGTAGGCATAGCAATCAGCCCCAGCATTTT

J: TRBJ2-1
D: .
size: .
V: TRBV4-1
CDR3: CASSHEPYNEQFF
DNA: TGCGCCAGCAGCCACGAGCCCTACAATGAGCAGTTCTTC

J: TRBJ1-1
D: .
size: few
V: TRBV7-6
CDR3: CASSPEGGLDTEAFF
DNA: TGTGCCAGCAGCCCCGAAGGGGGGTTGGACACTGAAGCTTTCTTT

J: TRBJ2-2
D: .
size: .
V: TRBV11-1
CDR3: CASRRGGESGGPGTGELFF
DNA: TGTGCCAGCAGAAGAGGGGGCGAATCGGGGGGCCCTGGAACCGGGGAGCTGTTTTTT

J: TRBJ2-7
D: .
size: few
V: TRBV29-1
CDR3: CSVERGPSYEQYF
DNA: TGCAGCGTTGAAAGGGGCCCTTCCTACGAGCAGTACTTC

J: TRBJ2-1
D: TRBD2
size: .
V: TRBV3-1
CDR3: CASSQVSGGSSYNEQFF
DNA: TGTGCCAGCAGCCAGGTTAGCGGGGGGAGCTCCTACAATGAGCAGTTCTTC